This record concerns one TCR beta chain sequence. These data come from a study of blood T cell repertoires in COVID-19. The germline gives CDR1 LNHDA, CDR2 SQIVND (reference sequence). The CDR3 spans 14 residues. V gave up 6 bases and J gave up 4 bases, with 15 bases separating them. This table comes from immunoSEQ multiplex PCR, and its TCRdb copy is limited to in-frame clones, with some not included. The table lists around 320,000 clones, approximately 90% of them singletons, with 3.9% in the top ten. The chain recombines TRBV19 with TRBJ1-2; D gene ambiguous. Material: PBMCs or T cells enriched from blood (not recorded which). This receptor was obtained from a woman in her 30s who had been exposed to COVID-19. CDR3 sequence: CASRERTRAYGYTF. The DNA of the CDR3 is TGTGCCAGTAGGGAGAGAACAAGAGCCTATGGCTACACCTTC.